Listed below are T cell receptor beta chains from one sample, sequenced in a study of blood T cell repertoires in COVID-19. Method: immunoSEQ multiplex PCR; TCRdb's copy keeps in-frame clones and lacks some. The sample has over 250,000 clones, roughly nine tenths seen once. Sequencing was done on a sample of PBMCs or T cells enriched from blood (not recorded which). The receptors stem from a man between 60 and 75 years old who had recovered from COVID-19. The CDR3 runs from the conserved cysteine through the conserved F or W. The D gene is left open where the match is weak. Size values are once, few and many counts, or a class for expanded clones, and some rows have none.

D gene	clone size	V gene	J gene	CDR3 DNA	CDR3 protein
-	once	TRBV4-2	TRBJ2-7	TGTGCCAGCAGCCAAGACTTGAAGGGGACCTACGAGCAGTACTTC	CASSQDLKGTYEQYF
TRBD2	-	TRBV7-3	TRBJ2-2	TGTGCCAGCAGAAAACGGACTAGCGGGGGGACGAACACCGGGGAGCTGTTTTTT	CASRKRTSGGTNTGELFF
-	-	TRBV3-1/TRBV3-2	TRBJ2-3	TGTGCCAGCAGCCTGTCGGGGAGCACAGATACGCAGTATTTT	CASSLSGSTDTQYF
-	-	TRBV6-1	TRBJ1-4	TGTGCCAGCAGTGAAAAGGGGGATGAAAAACTGTTTTTT	CASSEKGDEKLFF
TRBD2	-	TRBV4-2	TRBJ2-3	TGTGCCAGCAGCCAAGAACTAGCGGGAGGGCCGGGCGATACGCAGTATTTT	CASSQELAGGPGDTQYF
-	once	TRBV4-2	TRBJ1-2	TGTGCCAGCAGCCCTACTCGGGACAATTTGATCTATGGCTACACCTTC	CASSPTRDNLIYGYTF
-	-	TRBV11-2	TRBJ2-1	TGTGCCAGCAGCCATACAGGTGGGGCCTACAATGAGCAGTTCTTC	CASSHTGGAYNEQFF
-	once	TRBV18	TRBJ2-1	TGTGCCAGCTCACCTCGGAAGGAGGGGAATGAGCAGTTCTTC	CASSPRKEGNEQFF
-	few	TRBV6-5	TRBJ1-1	TGTGCCAGCAGTTACGGGCAGAACACTGAAGCTTTCTTT	CASSYGQNTEAFF
-	-	TRBV6-5	TRBJ2-5	TGTGCCAGCACCCTACCGGACGGGAAAGAGACCCAGTACTTC	CASTLPDGKETQYF
-	-	TRBV7-2	TRBJ1-1	TGTGCCAGCAGCTCTGGGGGGACCACTGAAGCTTTCTTT	CASSSGGTTEAFF
TRBD1	-	TRBV7-8	TRBJ1-6	TGTGCCAGCAGCGTCGGGGGGACAGGGAATTCACCCCTCCACTTT	CASSVGGTGNSPLHF
TRBD1	once	TRBV2	TRBJ1-2	TGTGCCAGCAGTGTATGGACAGGGCAAAGCTATGGCTACACCTTC	CASSVWTGQSYGYTF
TRBD2	-	TRBV7-3	TRBJ2-3	TGTGCCAGCAGCTTACAGGGACTAGCCGTGGATACGCAGTATTTT	CASSLQGLAVDTQYF
-	-	TRBV11-2	TRBJ2-7	TGTGCCAGCAGCTTAGGGCGGGAACGGGGCCGCGAGCAGTACTTC	CASSLGRERGREQYF
TRBD1	-	TRBV7-6	TRBJ1-2	TGTGCCAGCAGCCCGGGACAGGGGCACTATGGCTACACCTTC	CASSPGQGHYGYTF
TRBD1	-	TRBV24-1	TRBJ1-2	TGTGCCACCAGTGAACCAGGGACAGCCATCTATGGCTACACCTTC	CATSEPGTAIYGYTF
-	-	TRBV5-5	TRBJ2-7	TGTGCCAGCAGCTCTCCAAACGGCGAGCAGTACTTC	CASSSPNGEQYF
-	once	TRBV6-2/TRBV6-3	TRBJ2-1	TGTGCCAGCAGTTACCCGCTTGGGGACTGGACCAACAATGAGCAGTTCTTC	CASSYPLGDWTNNEQFF
-	-	TRBV30	TRBJ1-2	TGTGCCTGGAGTGAGGATTCGGGCTATGGCTACACCTTC	CAWSEDSGYGYTF
-	-	TRBV20-1	TRBJ1-2	TGCAGTGCTAGTGGAGGTGGAGGCTACACCTTC	CSASGGGGYTF
-	-	TRBV6-6	TRBJ1-5	TGTGCCAGCAGCTTGACAACCAGTAATCAGCCCCAGCATTTT	CASSLTTSNQPQHF
TRBD1	once	TRBV7-9	TRBJ1-1	TGTGCCAGCAGCTCCGGGACAGGGTGGGGTGAAGCTTTCTTT	CASSSGTGWGEAFF
-	-	TRBV30	TRBJ1-1	TGTGCCTGGATTCGGGGTTTTGGGGTGGCCGCTTTCTTT	CAWIRGFGVAAFF
TRBD2	-	TRBV9	TRBJ2-1	TGTGCCAGCAGCGTAGGATGGGGTTGGACTAGCAGATCCAATGAGCAGTTCTTC	CASSVGWGWTSRSNEQFF
TRBD1	-	TRBV5-4	TRBJ1-4	TGTGCCAGCAGCCCAACGGGACAGAGAAATGAAAAACTGTTTTTT	CASSPTGQRNEKLFF
-	-	TRBV11-2	TRBJ2-7	TGTGCCAGCAGCTTAGGGTCTCTCGCCCAGGGCTACGAGCAGTACTTC	CASSLGSLAQGYEQYF
-	-	TRBV6-5	TRBJ1-4	TGTGCCAGCAGTTACAAGGCCAGGGATGAAAAACTGTTTTTT	CASSYKARDEKLFF
-	-	TRBV2	TRBJ1-4	TGTGCCTCCAGTCCGGGATCAACTAATGAAAAACTGTTTTTT	CASSPGSTNEKLFF
-	-	TRBV7-6	TRBJ2-2	TGTGCCAGCAGCCCCCAGGGGACCGGGGAGCTGTTTTTT	CASSPQGTGELFF
TRBD1	-	TRBV11-3	TRBJ1-2	TGTGCCAGCAGCTTAGGCAGGGGGAATTATGGCTACACCTTC	CASSLGRGNYGYTF
TRBD1	-	TRBV5-1	TRBJ1-3	TGCGCCAGCAGCTTGGGGGACAGAGACACCATATATTTT	CASSLGDRDTIYF
TRBD1	-	TRBV7-3	TRBJ2-2	TGTGCCAGCAGCCCGAACGCAGGGGGTGCCGGGGAGCTGTTTTTT	CASSPNAGGAGELFF
-	-	TRBV7-2	TRBJ1-1	TGTGCCAGCAGCTTAGCGAACAGAATCCCAGCTTTCTTT	CASSLANRIPAFF
-	-	TRBV2	TRBJ1-2	TGTGCCAGCAGTGAACTATATGGCTACACCTTC	CASSELYGYTF
TRBD1	-	TRBV30	TRBJ2-7	TGTGCCTGGGACAGGGGTGAGGGGTACGAGCAGTACTTC	CAWDRGEGYEQYF
TRBD1	-	TRBV25-1	TRBJ2-2	TGTGCCAGCAGTGAAGGGACAGGGGGTAACACCGGGGAGCTGTTTTTT	CASSEGTGGNTGELFF
-	-	TRBV9	TRBJ2-1	TGTGCCAGCAGCGTAAGGAGGGCGAATGAGCAGTTCTTC	CASSVRRANEQFF
-	-	TRBV6-2/TRBV6-3	TRBJ1-4	TGTGCCAGCAGTTACTCGATGGACAGTTCAACAGCAACTAATGAAAAACTGTTTTTT	CASSYSMDSSTATNEKLFF